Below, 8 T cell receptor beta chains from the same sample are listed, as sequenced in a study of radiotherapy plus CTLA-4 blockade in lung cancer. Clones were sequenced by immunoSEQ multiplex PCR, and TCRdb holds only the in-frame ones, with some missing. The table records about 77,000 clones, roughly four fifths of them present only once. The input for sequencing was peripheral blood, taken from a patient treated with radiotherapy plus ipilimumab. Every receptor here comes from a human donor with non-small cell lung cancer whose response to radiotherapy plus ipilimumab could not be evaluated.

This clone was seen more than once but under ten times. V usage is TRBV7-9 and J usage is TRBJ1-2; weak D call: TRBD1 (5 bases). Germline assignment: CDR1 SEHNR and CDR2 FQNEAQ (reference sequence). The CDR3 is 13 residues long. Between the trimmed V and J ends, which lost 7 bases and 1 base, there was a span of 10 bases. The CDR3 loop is CASNDGGNYGYTF. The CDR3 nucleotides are TGTGCCAGCAATGACGGGGGTAACTATGGCTACACCTTC.

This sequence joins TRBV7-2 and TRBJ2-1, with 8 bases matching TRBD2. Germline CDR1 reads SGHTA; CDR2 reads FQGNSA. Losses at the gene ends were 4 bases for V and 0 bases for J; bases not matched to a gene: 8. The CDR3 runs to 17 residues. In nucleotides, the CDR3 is TGTGCCAGCAGCTCGGGGGGGTGGGGAAGCTCCTACAATGAGCAGTTCTTC. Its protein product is CASSSGGWGSSYNEQFF.

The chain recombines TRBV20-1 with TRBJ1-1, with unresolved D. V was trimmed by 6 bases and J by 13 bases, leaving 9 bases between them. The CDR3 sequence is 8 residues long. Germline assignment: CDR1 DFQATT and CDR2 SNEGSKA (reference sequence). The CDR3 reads CSAESGFF. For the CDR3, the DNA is TGCAGTGCGGAGAGTGGTTTCTTT.

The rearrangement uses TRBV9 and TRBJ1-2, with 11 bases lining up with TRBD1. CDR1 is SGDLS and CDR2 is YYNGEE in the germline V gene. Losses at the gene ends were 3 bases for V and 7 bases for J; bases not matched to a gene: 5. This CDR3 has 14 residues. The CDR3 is CASSGTGGAVGYTF. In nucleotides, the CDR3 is TGTGCCAGCAGCGGGACAGGGGGCGCGGTTGGCTACACCTTC.

The CDR3 nucleotides are TGTGCCAGCAGCGTGTTTAGCGGGAGCCTCGATGAGCAGTTCTTC. Translation: CASSVFSGSLDEQFF. V usage is TRBV9 and J usage is TRBJ2-1; 9 bases agree with TRBD2. There are 15 residues in the CDR3. Germline V gene data show CDR1 as SGDLS and CDR2 as YYNGEE. After removal of 2 bases from V and 8 bases from J, the junction contained 8 bases not matched to a gene.

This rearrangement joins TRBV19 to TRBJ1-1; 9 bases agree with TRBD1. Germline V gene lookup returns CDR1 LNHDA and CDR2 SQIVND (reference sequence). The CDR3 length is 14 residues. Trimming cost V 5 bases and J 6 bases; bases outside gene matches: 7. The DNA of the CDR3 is TGTGCCAGTAGTTGGGGGACAGGGACCGCTGAAGCTTTCTTT. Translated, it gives CASSWGTGTAEAFF.

As DNA, the CDR3 is TGTGCCACCAGCAGAGATCGGACAGACTATGGCTACACCTTC. Translation: CATSRDRTDYGYTF. The chain recombines TRBV15 with TRBJ1-2; D might be TRBD1 (6 bases). The CDR3 totals 14 residues. Trimming left V 0 bases short and J 3 bases short, with 8 bases between. Germline V lookup: CDR1 LNHNV, CDR2 YYDKDF (reference sequence). Full variable domain (remainder filled in from reference TRBV15 and TRBJ1-2): DAMVIQNPRYQVTQFGKPVTLSCSQTLNHNVMYWYQQKSSQAPKLLFHYYDKDFNNEADTPDNFQSRRPNTSFCFLDIRSPGLGDTAMYLCATSRDRTDYGYTFGSGTRLTVV.

CDR3 sequence reads: CAIRDRNTEAFF. The CDR3 DNA is TGTGCCATCCGGGACAGGAACACTGAAGCTTTCTTT. The chain carries TRBV19 and TRBJ1-1, with TRBD1 identical over 7 bases. Germline CDR1 LNHDA, CDR2 SQIVND (reference sequence). V dropped 10 bases and J dropped 1; count of bases not matched to a gene: 3. The CDR3 loop spans 12 amino acids.